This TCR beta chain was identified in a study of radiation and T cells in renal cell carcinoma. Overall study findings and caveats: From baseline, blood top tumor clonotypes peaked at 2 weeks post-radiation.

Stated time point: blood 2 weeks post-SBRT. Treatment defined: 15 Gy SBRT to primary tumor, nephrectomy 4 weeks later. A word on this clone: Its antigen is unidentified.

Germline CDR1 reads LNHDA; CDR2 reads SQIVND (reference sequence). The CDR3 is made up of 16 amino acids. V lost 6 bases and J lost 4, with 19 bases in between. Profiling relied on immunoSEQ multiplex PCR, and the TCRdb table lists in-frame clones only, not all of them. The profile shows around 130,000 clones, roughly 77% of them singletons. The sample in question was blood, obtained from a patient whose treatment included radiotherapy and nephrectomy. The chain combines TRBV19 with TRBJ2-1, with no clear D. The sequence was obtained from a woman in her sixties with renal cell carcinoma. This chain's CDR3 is CASRATTFPQYNEQFF. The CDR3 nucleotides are TGTGCCAGTAGGGCTACGACGTTTCCTCAGTACAATGAGCAGTTCTTC.